This passage covers 25 T cell receptor beta chains from one sample sequenced in a study of early T cells in non-severe SARS-CoV-2 infection. MiXCR, run by TCRdb on the 5' RACE reads, gives a single entry per CDR3 protein. The sample records over 85,000 distinct CDR3 sequences, around 12% being singletons. This sample comprised whole blood, obtained at baseline. Source of these receptors: an adult who was a healthcare worker with PCR-confirmed SARS-CoV-2 infection or an uninfected control (not recorded which).

This clonotype was observed a few times. V gene TRBV4-1 combines with J gene TRBJ1-1; D is unresolved. The V end lost 1 base, the J end lost 1 base, and 7 bases lay between the germline ends. This CDR3 is 14 amino acids long. From germline, CDR1 is MGHRA and CDR2 YSYEKL. Here the CDR3 reads CASSQAKQNTEAFF. The CDR3 region has the DNA TGCGCCAGCAGCCAAGCTAAGCAGAACACTGAAGCTTTCTTT.

This clonotype was seen a few times. The chain combines TRBV28 with TRBJ1-1; no clear D gene. The CDR3 length is 10 residues. V lost 6 bases and J 6 bases, leaving 5 bases between the germline ends. The germline V gene encodes CDR1 MDHEN and CDR2 SYDVKM. The CDR3 nucleotides are TGTGCCAGCAGGCGGGCTGAAGCTTTCTTT. Protein: CASRRAEAFF.

The chain joins TRBV11-2 to TRBJ2-5; TRBD2 matches 13 bases. V was pared by 5 bases and J by 5 bases, with 11 bases of the junction left unmatched. In germline, CDR1 is SGHAT, CDR2 FQNNGV. The CDR3 runs 17 residues. The chain's CDR3 is CASSPALTGLAGETQYF. Here the CDR3 DNA reads TGTGCCAGCAGCCCGGCCCTTACGGGACTAGCGGGGGAGACCCAGTACTTC.

DNA of the CDR3: TGTGCCAGCAGTAGGACTAGCGGGGGCCATTACGAGCAGTACTTC. Its translation: CASSRTSGGHYEQYF. The chain carries TRBV12-3 or TRBV12-4 and TRBJ2-7; TRBD2 matches 13 bases. V trimming: 5 bases; J trimming: 4 bases; junction bases outside the gene matches: 5. CDR3 size: 15 residues.

The sample holds many counts of this clonotype. The chain employs TRBV6-1 and TRBJ1-2; possible D gene TRBD1, 5 bases. Germline V lookup: CDR1 MNHNS, CDR2 SASEGT. Trimming cost V 2 bases and J 6 bases, with 16 bases left between them. The CDR3 is 15 residues long. The CDR3 nucleotides read TGTGCCAGCAGTGAATTGAGCGTGGGGCTTAATGGCTACACCTTC. As protein: CASSELSVGLNGYTF.

The chain links TRBV5-1 to TRBJ1-4, with 8 bases matching TRBD1. This CDR3 has 15 amino acids. Germline V lookup: CDR1 SGHRS, CDR2 YFSETQ. Unmatched junction bases numbered 11, after V lost 4 bases and J lost 9 bases. CDR3 in amino acids: CASSPRLGQVQKLFF. The CDR3 DNA reads TGCGCCAGCAGCCCCCGGTTGGGACAGGTCCAAAAACTGTTTTTT.

This clonotype was counted between two and nine times. The chain combines TRBV6-1 with TRBJ1-3; D not resolved. The germline V gene encodes CDR1 MNHNS and CDR2 SASEGT. Between the trimmed V and J ends, which lost 2 bases and 11 bases, there was a span of 10 bases. The CDR3 extends over 12 amino acids. The CDR3 sequence is CASSENALSIYF. CDR3 nucleotide sequence: TGTGCCAGCAGTGAAAATGCGCTATCCATATATTTT.

The chain employs TRBV5-1 and TRBJ1-2, with 7 bases identical to TRBD1. V shed 3 bases and J 8 bases; nucleotides not matched to a gene: 4. The CDR3 is 12 amino acids. Germline CDR1 is SGHRS and CDR2 is YFSETQ. CDR3 in DNA: TGCGCCAGCAGCTCAAACAGGGGAGGCTACACCTTC. It yields the protein CASSSNRGGYTF.

Only a few counts were recorded for this clonotype. The V gene is TRBV7-2, the J gene TRBJ1-6; weak D call: TRBD1 (5 bases). Germline V gene data show CDR1 as SGHTA and CDR2 as FQGNSA. The CDR3 sequence is 17 residues long. With 1 base removed from V and 7 bases from J, the gap between germline ends came to 17 bases. The CDR3 here is CASSLDFRVGLNSPLHF. CDR3 DNA: TGTGCCAGCAGCTTAGATTTCAGGGTAGGGTTGAATTCACCCCTCCACTTT.

This clonotype was detected many times. This rearrangement joins TRBV2 to TRBJ1-5; D is possibly TRBD1 (6 bases). This CDR3 is 15 amino acids long. Germline values: CDR1 SNHLY, CDR2 FYNNEI. The V and J ends lost 6 bases and 7 bases respectively, with 19 bases between them. The CDR3 DNA sequence: TGTGCCAGCAGCGCGACAGGCCATAGCAGGCAGCCCCAGCATTTT. Protein sequence: CASSATGHSRQPQHF.

The genes are TRBV7-2 and TRBJ1-6; D not resolved. V lost 2 bases and J 6 bases, leaving 11 bases between the germline ends. The CDR3 is 15 amino acids. In germline, CDR1 is SGHTA, CDR2 FQGNSA. CDR3: CASSLQGRTNSPLHF. The CDR3 nucleotides are TGTGCCAGCAGCTTACAAGGGCGGACTAATTCACCCCTCCACTTT.

This clonotype was detected ten times or more. The chain has TRBV2 and TRBJ1-5; TRBD1 might be the D (6 bases). Trimming stripped 6 bases from V and 5 bases from J, with 11 bases between. CDR3 length: 13 residues. Per germline, CDR1 SNHLY and CDR2 FYNNEI. The CDR3 reads CASSLNRDQPQHF. Here the CDR3 DNA reads TGTGCCAGCAGCCTAAACAGGGATCAGCCCCAGCATTTT.

This clonotype was observed many times. The rearrangement uses TRBV11-2 and TRBJ2-6; D perhaps matches TRBD1 (5 bases). Deletions cut 4 bases from V and 0 bases from J, with 22 bases between. The CDR3 runs 20 residues. Germline V gene data show CDR1 as SGHAT and CDR2 as FQNNGV. The CDR3 reads CASSSERRQGIRSGANVLTF. The DNA of the CDR3 is TGTGCCAGCAGCTCAGAGCGTCGGCAGGGTATCCGCTCTGGGGCCAACGTCCTGACTTTC.

This clonotype was observed a few times. The V call is TRBV20-1, the J call TRBJ1-6, with a tentative D call TRBD1 (5 bases). CDR3 length equals 15 residues. Germline CDR1 DFQATT, CDR2 SNEGSKA (reference sequence). The V and J ends lost 2 bases and 7 bases respectively, with 15 bases between them. The CDR3 spells CSARSDSVRNSPLHF. Here the CDR3 DNA reads TGCAGTGCTAGATCCGACAGCGTAAGGAATTCACCCCTCCACTTT.

This clonotype was picked up a small number of times. The V and J genes are TRBV30 and TRBJ1-1; tentative D call: TRBD1 (6 bases). The CDR3 contains 14 residues. Germline CDR1 and CDR2: GTSNPN and SVGIG (reference sequence). V was clipped by 1 base and J by 0 bases, with 9 bases between them. The CDR3 loop reads CAWSEDRLNTEAFF. The CDR3 nucleotides read TGTGCCTGGAGTGAAGACAGGTTGAACACTGAAGCTTTCTTT.

This clonotype was seen ten or more times. The CDR3 DNA is TGCAGTGCTAGAGATCCCCAGGGGGCTTACAATGAGCAGTTCTTC. It specifies CSARDPQGAYNEQFF. The J gene is TRBJ2-1, the V gene TRBV20-1; 8 bases are shared with TRBD1. The CDR3 loop spans 15 amino acids. CDR1 is DFQATT and CDR2 is SNEGSKA in the germline V gene (reference sequence). V shed 0 bases, J shed 4 bases, and the junction held 5 bases outside the gene matches.

The gene calls are TRBV5-1 and TRBJ2-3; tentative D call: TRBD1 (6 bases). This CDR3 is built from 17 residues. Trimming shortened V by 5 bases and J by 7 bases, and 26 bases separated the two germline ends. Germline lookup yields CDR1 SGHRS and CDR2 YFSETQ. This CDR3 reads CASSLNQRQAAKNTQYF. For the CDR3, the DNA is TGCGCCAGCAGTCTGAATCAGCGACAGGCAGCAAAGAATACGCAGTATTTT. The full variable domain, with the rest looked up from reference TRBV5-1 and TRBJ2-3, is KAGVTQTPRYLIKTRGQQVTLSCSPISGHRSVSWYQQTPGQGLQFLFEYFSETQRNKGNFPGRFSGRQFSNSRSEMNVSTLELGDSALYLCASSLNQRQAAKNTQYFGPGTRLTVL.

This clonotype was seen a few times. The rearrangement joins TRBV29-1 to TRBJ1-2; a possible D gene is TRBD1 (6 bases). CDR1 SQVTM and CDR2 ANQGSEA come from the germline V gene. CDR3 size: 18 residues. Trimming stripped 6 bases from V and 4 bases from J, with 30 bases between. The chain's CDR3 is CSVPTFNRGESNFYGYTF. CDR3 sequence (DNA): TGCAGCGTGCCAACTTTTAATAGGGGGGAGTCCAACTTCTATGGCTACACCTTC.

This clonotype was recorded a few times. This chain connects TRBV27 to TRBJ1-6, with D possibly being TRBD1 (5 bases). Germline assignment: CDR1 MNHEY and CDR2 SMNVEV (reference sequence). The V end lost 5 bases, the J end lost 3 bases, and 14 bases lay between the germline ends. The CDR3 loop spans 16 amino acids. The CDR3 nucleotides read TGTGCCAGCAGTGCGGGCAGGGAAGGCTATAATTCACCCCTCCACTTT. Amino acids: CASSAGREGYNSPLHF.

V is TRBV24-1 and J is TRBJ2-2; D is possibly TRBD2 (6 bases). The CDR3 length is 13 residues. The V gene lost 10 bases and the J gene lost 2 bases, with 10 bases spanning the gap. The germline V gene has CDR1 KGHDR and CDR2 SFDVKD. The DNA for the CDR3 is TGTGCCACGGGCGGGGTCAACACCGGGGAGCTGTTTTTT. Protein: CATGGVNTGELFF.

This clonotype was detected only a few times. This rearrangement joins TRBV6-1 to TRBJ1-2; TRBD1 might be the D (6 bases). This CDR3 spans 14 amino acids. Germline CDR1 and CDR2: MNHNS and SASEGT. V was shortened by 2 bases and J by 7 bases, with 14 bases between the two germline ends. The CDR3 DNA reads as TGTGCCAGCAGTGAACGGGCAGGGGATACTGGCTACACCTTC. As protein: CASSERAGDTGYTF.

The V gene is TRBV9, the J gene TRBJ1-1, with 7 bases matching TRBD1. V shed 0 bases, J shed 5 bases, and the junction held 10 bases outside the gene matches. Germline V gene lookup returns CDR1 SGDLS and CDR2 YYNGEE. The CDR3 covers 16 residues. This CDR3 is CASSVVGGGPYTEAFF. Written as DNA, the CDR3 is TGTGCCAGCAGCGTAGTAGGAGGGGGCCCCTATACTGAAGCTTTCTTT.

The rearrangement uses TRBV11-3 and TRBJ2-1; D remains unclear. The CDR3 extends over 15 amino acids. V lost 1 base to trimming and J lost 4 bases, with 11 bases between them. Germline V gene data show CDR1 as SGHNT and CDR2 as YENEEA. The CDR3 region is CASSLGETPYNEQFF. The CDR3 DNA is TGTGCCAGCAGCTTAGGAGAAACACCGTACAATGAGCAGTTCTTC.

This chain connects TRBV7-9 to TRBJ1-2; maybe TRBD1 (6 bases). The CDR3 runs 13 residues. The germline V gene encodes CDR1 SEHNR and CDR2 FQNEAQ (reference sequence). The ends were cut back, 1 base at V and 6 bases at J, with 9 bases in the middle. The CDR3 reads CASSLVRGDGYTF. In DNA, the CDR3 is TGTGCCAGCAGCTTAGTCAGGGGTGATGGCTACACCTTC.

This clonotype was detected only a few times. The V call is TRBV7-9, the J call TRBJ2-5, with TRBD1 as a possible D gene (5 bases). V gave up 3 bases and J gave up 5 bases, with 7 bases separating them. Germline V gives CDR1 SEHNR, CDR2 FQNEAQ (reference sequence). The CDR3 sequence is 12 residues long. CDR3 residues: CASSLDKETQYF. CDR3 bases: TGTGCCAGCAGCTTGGACAAGGAGACCCAGTACTTC.